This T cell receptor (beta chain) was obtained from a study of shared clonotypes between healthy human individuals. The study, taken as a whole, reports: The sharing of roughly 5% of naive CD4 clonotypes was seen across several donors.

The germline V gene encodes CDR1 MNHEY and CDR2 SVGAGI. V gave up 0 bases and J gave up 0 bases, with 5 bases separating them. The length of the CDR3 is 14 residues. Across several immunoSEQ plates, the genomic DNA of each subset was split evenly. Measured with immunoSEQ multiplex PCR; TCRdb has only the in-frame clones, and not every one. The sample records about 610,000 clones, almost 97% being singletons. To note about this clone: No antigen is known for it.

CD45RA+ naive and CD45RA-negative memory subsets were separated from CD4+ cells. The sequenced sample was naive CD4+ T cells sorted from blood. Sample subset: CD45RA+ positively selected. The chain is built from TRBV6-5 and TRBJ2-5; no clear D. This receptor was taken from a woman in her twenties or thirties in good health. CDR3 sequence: CASSYSSDQETQYF. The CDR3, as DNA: TGTGCCAGCAGTTACTCGAGCGACCAAGAGACCCAGTACTTC.